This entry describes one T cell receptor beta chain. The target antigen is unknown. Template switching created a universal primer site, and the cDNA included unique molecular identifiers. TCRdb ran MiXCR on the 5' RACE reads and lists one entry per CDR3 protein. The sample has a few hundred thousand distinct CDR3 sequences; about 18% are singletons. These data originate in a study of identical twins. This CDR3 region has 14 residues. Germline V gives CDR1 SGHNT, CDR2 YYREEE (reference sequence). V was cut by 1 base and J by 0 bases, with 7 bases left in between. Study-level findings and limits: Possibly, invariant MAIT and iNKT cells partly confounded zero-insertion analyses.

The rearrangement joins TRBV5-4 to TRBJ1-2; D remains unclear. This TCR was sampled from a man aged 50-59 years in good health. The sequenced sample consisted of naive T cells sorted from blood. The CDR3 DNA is TGTGCCAGCAGCTTGTCCAGCACTAACTATGGCTACACCTTC. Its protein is CASSLSSTNYGYTF.